The next 8 T cell receptor beta chains were all read from a single sample in a study of cytotoxic CD8 clonotypes in ibrutinib-treated CLL. Sequencing used immunoSEQ multiplex PCR; TCRdb keeps in-frame clones, though not all of them. The sample has approximately 46,000 clones, roughly two thirds seen once. Source: PBMCs, taken after 12 months of ibrutinib treatment. The receptors originated from a human donor with chronic lymphocytic leukemia.

The chain has TRBV19 and TRBJ2-1; TRBD1 or TRBD2 may be the D gene (5 bases each). Germline CDR1 is LNHDA and CDR2 is SQIVND (reference sequence). Trimming shortened V by 4 bases and J by 6 bases, and 22 bases separated the two germline ends. The CDR3 loop spans 17 amino acids. The CDR3: CASSRGESRALGNEQFF. As DNA, the CDR3 is TGTGCCAGTAGTAGGGGCGAGTCGCGGGCCCTGGGCAATGAGCAGTTCTTC.

The chain recombines TRBV11-3 with TRBJ1-1; D possibly corresponds to TRBD1 (5 bases). The CDR3 covers 14 residues. The ends were cut back, 5 bases at V and 8 bases at J, with 18 bases in the middle. Germline CDR1 is SGHNT and CDR2 is YENEEA. CDR3: CASSPSQSGTEAFF. The CDR3 nucleotides are TGTGCCAGCAGCCCCTCCCAATCGGGGACGGAAGCTTTCTTT. The full variable domain, in which reference TRBV11-3 and TRBJ1-1 provide the parts outside the CDR3, is EAGVVQSPRYKIIEKKQPVAFWCNPISGHNTLYWYLQNLGQGPELLIRYENEEAVDDSQLPKDRFSAERLKGVDSTLKIQPAELGDSAVYLCASSPSQSGTEAFFGQGTRLTVV.

The chain recombines TRBV5-1 with TRBJ2-7; TRBD1 matches 10 bases. V was pared by 5 bases and J by 4 bases, with 9 bases of the junction left unmatched. Germline CDR1 and CDR2: SGHRS and YFSETQ. The CDR3 extends over 15 amino acids. The chain's CDR3 is CASRIDRGPLYEQYF. CDR3 nucleotides: TGCGCCAGCAGAATAGACAGGGGGCCTCTTTACGAGCAGTACTTC.

The chain employs TRBV11-1 and TRBJ1-1; 10 bases match TRBD1. Germline CDR1 and CDR2: SGHAT and FQDESV (reference sequence). CDR3 length: 13 amino acids. Trimming at V came to 5 bases and at J to 7 bases, leaving 4 bases not matched to a gene. The CDR3 DNA sequence: TGTGCCAGCAGCCGACAGGGGGCGGTTGAAGCTTTCTTT. Translating it yields CASSRQGAVEAFF.

V gene TRBV29-1 combines with J gene TRBJ2-4, with 14 bases fitting TRBD2. The CDR3 has 15 amino acids. CDR1 is SQVTM, CDR2 ANQGSEA, per germline. V was clipped by 6 bases and J by 6 bases; unmatched bases: 7. The CDR3 region is CSVTAGTSGGNIQYF. In DNA form, the CDR3 reads TGCAGCGTCACCGCCGGGACTAGCGGGGGAAACATTCAGTACTTC. Filled out from reference TRBV29-1 and TRBJ2-4, the complete variable domain reads SAVISQKPSRDICQRGTSLTIQCQVDSQVTMMFWYRQQPGQSLTLIATANQGSEATYESGFVIDKFPISRPNLTFSTLTVSNMSPEDSSIYLCSVTAGTSGGNIQYFGAGTRLSVL.

The genes are TRBV14 and TRBJ2-5, with 7 bases matching TRBD2. Germline values: CDR1 SGHDN, CDR2 FVKESK. There are 15 residues in the CDR3. The J segment lost 10 bases and the V segment lost 1 base, leaving 12 bases of the junction unmatched. The CDR3 loop is CASSQGWGSPGGQYF. For the CDR3, the DNA is TGTGCCAGCAGCCAAGGCTGGGGCTCACCGGGGGGCCAGTACTTC.

The V gene is TRBV5-8, the J gene TRBJ1-2; 10 nucleotides line up with TRBD1. The CDR3 contains 15 residues. The germline V gene has CDR1 SGHTS and CDR2 YDEGEE. V was pared by 4 bases and J by 4 bases, with 7 bases of the junction left unmatched. The CDR3 region has the DNA TGTGCCAGCAGCCTCCGGGACAGGGGAATCTATGGCTACACCTTC. This codes for CASSLRDRGIYGYTF.

This clone has just a few counts. This chain joins TRBV5-4 and TRBJ2-7, with 8 bases matching TRBD2. The V gene end was trimmed by 3 bases and the J gene end by 2 bases; junction bases not matched to a gene: 4. The CDR3 sequence is 14 residues long. Germline V gene lookup returns CDR1 SGHNT and CDR2 YYREEE (reference sequence). The CDR3 loop is CASSSTSAAYEQYF. DNA of the CDR3: TGTGCCAGCAGCTCGACTAGCGCTGCCTACGAGCAGTACTTC.